This TCR beta chain was recovered during a study of Tregs in tolerant kidney transplant recipients. Looking at the study overall: A roughly three-day belatacept mixed lymphocyte reaction, sometimes plus 5-day graft donor restimulation, preceded CD4+CD25+CD127- sorting.

Study-level findings and limits: No direct test of biological reproducibility was done here.

Notes on this clone: As yet, its antigen is unknown.

Germline assignment: CDR1 SNHLY and CDR2 FYNNEI. The V end was cut by 8 bases, the J end by 6 bases, with 17 bases between. This CDR3 contains 14 residues. Measured with immunoSEQ multiplex PCR; TCRdb has only the in-frame clones, and not every one. Of approximately 44,000 clones in the sample, nearly 97% were seen once. The sequence was collected from a human donor in good health. Sequenced sample: Tregs from blood cultured with allogeneic cells. The V gene is TRBV2, the J gene TRBJ2-4; D gene unclear. The CDR3 loop reads CASGLGGPLNIQYF. The DNA for the CDR3 is TGTGCCAGCGGGCTTGGTGGCCCGCTAAACATTCAGTACTTC.